This entry lists 13 T cell receptor beta chains sequenced from one sample in a study of cytomegalovirus exposure and HLA in healthy donors. The PCR contained 60 Vbeta and 13 Jbeta primers. Repertoires were generated with immunoSEQ multiplex PCR, while TCRdb's copy carries only in-frame clones and drops some. The sample lists fewer than 110,000 clones, around 72% occurring once. The sample was PBMCs. These receptors all stem from a woman aged 40 to 50 in good health and CMV-seropositive.

This chain connects TRBV29-1 to TRBJ1-2; D not resolved. This CDR3 has 12 amino acids. V was clipped by 3 bases and J by 2 bases, with 7 bases between them. The germline V gene encodes CDR1 SQVTM and CDR2 ANQGSEA. CDR3 DNA: TGCAGCGTTGAGTACCAGAACTATGGCTACACCTTC. Its translation is CSVEYQNYGYTF.

The chain employs TRBV28 and TRBJ1-1; a possible D gene is TRBD1 (5 bases). This CDR3 has 15 residues. The V end lost 3 bases, the J end lost 0 bases, and 11 bases lay between the germline ends. Germline V CDR1 and CDR2: MDHEN, SYDVKM. For the CDR3, the DNA is TGTGCCAGCAGTTTTAACGGGGGATTGAACACTGAAGCTTTCTTT. It specifies CASSFNGGLNTEAFF. Looking up the rest from reference TRBV28 and TRBJ1-1 gives the full variable domain: DVKVTQSSRYLVKRTGEKVFLECVQDMDHENMFWYRQDPGLGLRLIYFSYDVKMKEKGDIPEGYSVSREKKERFSLILESASTNQTSMYLCASSFNGGLNTEAFFGQGTRLTVV.

The rearrangement uses TRBV10-1 and TRBJ1-1; TRBD1 matches 7 bases. The trim removed 2 bases at V and 4 bases at J, leaving 4 bases unmatched. Germline CDR1 WNHNN, CDR2 SYGVQD (reference sequence). The CDR3 spans 14 residues. As DNA, the CDR3 is TGCGCCAGCAGTGAGACCAGGGGGAGCACTGAAGCTTTCTTT. Its translation: CASSETRGSTEAFF.

The V gene is TRBV7-9, the J gene TRBJ1-1; D might be TRBD1 (5 bases). The CDR3 runs to 15 residues. In germline, CDR1 is SEHNR, CDR2 FQNEAQ (reference sequence). The V end lost 3 bases, the J end lost 1 base, and 12 bases lay between the germline ends. The CDR3 sequence is CASSLGGWGNTEAFF. CDR3 nucleotides: TGTGCCAGCAGCTTGGGGGGTTGGGGGAACACTGAAGCTTTCTTT.

J is TRBJ1-2 and V is TRBV30; weak D call: TRBD1 (6 bases). Germline CDR1 and CDR2: GTSNPN and SVGIG (reference sequence). The CDR3 runs 13 residues. Trimming took 4 bases from V and 4 from J, leaving 13 bases between them. The CDR3 region is CAWNRGQSYGYTF. The CDR3, as DNA: TGTGCCTGGAACAGAGGACAGAGCTATGGCTACACCTTC.

A few counts support this clone. The CDR3 region is CASSEAGNYGYTF. The CDR3 region has the DNA TGTGCCAGCAGTGAAGCCGGGAACTATGGCTACACCTTC. V gene TRBV6-1 combines with J gene TRBJ1-2, with D hard to call. The CDR3 sequence is 13 residues long. Trimming left V 0 bases short and J 2 bases short, with 4 bases between. Germline V gene lookup returns CDR1 MNHNS and CDR2 SASEGT.

The sample holds one count of this clone. The V gene is TRBV4-1, the J gene TRBJ2-2; the match to TRBD2 covers 7 bases. The J segment lost 6 bases and the V segment lost 0 bases, leaving 10 bases of the junction unmatched. The germline CDR1 and CDR2 sequences are MGHRA and YSYEKL. The CDR3 runs 17 residues. The CDR3 spells CASSQEGWGGRAGELFF. The CDR3 DNA reads TGCGCCAGCAGCCAAGAAGGGTGGGGGGGACGCGCCGGGGAGCTGTTTTTT.

The rearrangement joins TRBV9 to TRBJ2-3; possibly TRBD2 for D (5 bases). The ends were cut back, 4 bases at V and 2 bases at J, with 14 bases in the middle. The CDR3 extends over 15 amino acids. In germline, CDR1 is SGDLS, CDR2 YYNGEE. CDR3 loop: CASSSQDGITDTQYF. In DNA form, the CDR3 reads TGTGCCAGCAGCAGTCAGGACGGGATCACAGATACGCAGTATTTT.

The gene calls are TRBV12-5 and TRBJ1-1, with TRBD1 matching 8 bases. Losses at the gene ends were 2 bases for V and 11 bases for J; bases not matched to a gene: 10. The CDR3 runs to 14 residues. Germline V gives CDR1 LGHNT, CDR2 FRNRAP. For the CDR3, the DNA is TGTGCTAGTGGTTTGTCTGGACAGGGCGGTTCGGCTTTCTTT. It specifies CASGLSGQGGSAFF.

The chain joins TRBV5-6 to TRBJ1-2; TRBD1 agrees at 7 bases. J lost 7 bases, V lost 1 base, and 1 base had no gene match. Germline V gene lookup returns CDR1 SGHDT and CDR2 YYEEEE. The CDR3 loop spans 12 amino acids. CDR3 sequence: CASSLTGAGYTF. CDR3 nucleotides: TGTGCCAGCAGCTTGACAGGGGCTGGCTACACCTTC.

The count of this clone is one. The V and J genes are TRBV5-5 and TRBJ1-1, with D uncertain. Deletions cut 0 bases from V and 1 base from J, with 10 bases between. The germline CDR1 and CDR2 sequences are SGHKS and YYEKEE (reference sequence). The CDR3 consists of 15 residues. In DNA, the CDR3 is TGTGCCAGCAGCTTGGCCCCCAGGCAGAACACTGAAGCTTTCTTT. Translation gives CASSLAPRQNTEAFF.

This clone came up once. This chain links TRBV4-3 with TRBJ1-2, with D perhaps TRBD1 (6 bases). The germline gives CDR1 LGHNA, CDR2 YSLEER. V gave up 1 base and J gave up 0 bases, with 21 bases separating them. This CDR3 spans 19 amino acids. The CDR3 is CASSQAPLRGLFTNYGYTF. The CDR3 nucleotides read TGCGCCAGCAGCCAAGCTCCCCTGAGGGGGTTGTTTACTAACTATGGCTACACCTTC.

This clone was seen just once. This chain joins TRBV6-4 and TRBJ2-1, with 13 positions matching TRBD2. V dropped 9 bases and J dropped 7; count of bases not matched to a gene: 6. Germline lookup yields CDR1 MRHNA and CDR2 SNTAGT. CDR3 length: 14 residues. CDR3 sequence reads: CASTSGGAKNEQFF. DNA of the CDR3: TGTGCCAGTACTAGCGGGGGGGCCAAGAATGAGCAGTTCTTC.